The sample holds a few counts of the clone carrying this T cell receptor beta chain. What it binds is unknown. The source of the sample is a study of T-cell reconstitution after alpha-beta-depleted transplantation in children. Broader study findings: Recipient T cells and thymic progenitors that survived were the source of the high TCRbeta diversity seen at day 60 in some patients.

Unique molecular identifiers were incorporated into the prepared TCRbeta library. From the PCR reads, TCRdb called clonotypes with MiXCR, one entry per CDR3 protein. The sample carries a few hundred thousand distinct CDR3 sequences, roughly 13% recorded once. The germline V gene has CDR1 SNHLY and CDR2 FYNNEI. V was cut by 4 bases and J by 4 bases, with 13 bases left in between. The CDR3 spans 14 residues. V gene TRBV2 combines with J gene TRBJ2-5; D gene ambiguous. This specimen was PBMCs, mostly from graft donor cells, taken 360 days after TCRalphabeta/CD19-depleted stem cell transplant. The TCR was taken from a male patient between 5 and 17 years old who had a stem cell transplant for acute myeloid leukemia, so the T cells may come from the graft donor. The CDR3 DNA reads TGTGCCAGCAGTGTATCCGCGGTGAGAGAGACCCAGTACTTC. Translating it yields CASSVSAVRETQYF. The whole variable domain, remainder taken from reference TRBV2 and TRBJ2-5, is EPEVTQTPSHQVTQMGQEVILRCVPISNHLYFYWYRQILGQKVEFLVSFYNNEISEKSEIFDDQFSVERPDGSNFTLKIRSTKLEDSAMYFCASSVSAVRETQYFGPGTRLLVL.